This T cell receptor beta chain was sequenced for a study of cytomegalovirus exposure and HLA in healthy donors. Primers for the PCR totalled 60 Vbeta and 13 Jbeta. Data came from immunoSEQ multiplex PCR; TCRdb stores just in-frame clones and leaves some out. The table shows 99,000 or so clones, with about 13% occurring only once. Trimming stripped 4 bases from V and 0 bases from J, with 10 bases between. CDR1 SGHVS and CDR2 FNYEAQ come from the germline V gene. The CDR3 spans 14 residues. Regarding the study as a whole: Accurate HLA-A and HLA-B prediction from TCR beta sequences was reported for most subjects. Being productive about 90% or about 30% of the time was typical of most TCR beta V segments in an earlier analysis.

Concerning this clone: Its antigen is not known.

J is TRBJ2-7 and V is TRBV7-6, with a weak D call TRBD1 (5 bases). The sample was PBMCs. This sequence originates from a man aged 40-49 years in good health and CMV-seropositive. The CDR3 DNA sequence: TGTGCCAGCAGCTCCATGGGGCTCTCCTACGAGCAGTACTTC. Translation gives CASSSMGLSYEQYF. The whole variable domain, remainder taken from reference TRBV7-6 and TRBJ2-7, is GAGVSQSPRYKVTKRGQDVALRCDPISGHVSLYWYRQALGQGPEFLTYFNYEAQQDKSGLPNDRFSAERPEGSISTLTIQRTEQRDSAMYRCASSSMGLSYEQYFGPGTRLTVT.